The sequence of this T cell receptor beta chain was determined in a study of cytomegalovirus exposure and HLA in healthy donors. The study, taken as a whole, reports: Across donors, most TCRs were seen rarely, yet some public ones were widespread. Cytomegalovirus-associated status was assigned to more than 150 TCR beta chains.

Germline V gene data show CDR1 as ENHRY and CDR2 as SYGVKD. The CDR3 has 14 amino acids. Separate from the roughly 670-subject first cohort, the roughly 130-subject validation cohort was the one that the donors belonged to. Comments on this clone: Its specificity is not known.

Produced via immunoSEQ multiplex PCR; TCRdb's table is partial and in-frame only. The data show over 200,000 clones, 85% to 90% seen once. This TCR was recovered from a woman between 18 and 30 years old in good health and CMV-seronegative. The chain joins TRBV10-3 to TRBJ1-5, with 8 positions matching TRBD1. The sequenced sample consisted of PBMCs. The CDR3 is CLRFGQGNNQPQHF. The CDR3 DNA follows: TGTTTGAGATTCGGACAGGGCAACAATCAGCCCCAGCATTTT.